One and the same sample provided the 10 T cell receptor beta chains below, sequenced in a study of cytomegalovirus exposure and HLA in healthy donors. Primers: 60 Vbeta forward and 13 Jbeta reverse. The data were produced by immunoSEQ multiplex PCR, yet TCRdb's version contains in-frame clones alone and is incomplete. The table shows some 98,000 clones, with about 81% occurring only once. Sequenced material: PBMCs. All receptors come from a middle-aged man in good health and CMV-seronegative.

This rearrangement joins TRBV6-1 to TRBJ1-2; a weak D match, TRBD1 (6 bases). Germline lookup yields CDR1 MNHNS and CDR2 SASEGT. The CDR3 has 13 residues. V was shortened by 6 bases and J by 4 bases, with 12 bases between the two germline ends. The CDR3 is CASSDRRTYGYTF. In DNA form, the CDR3 reads TGTGCCAGCAGCGACAGGAGAACCTATGGCTACACCTTC.

The chain is built from TRBV4-1 and TRBJ1-1; TRBD1 matches 10 bases. This CDR3 has 16 amino acids. CDR1 and CDR2 (germline): MGHRA, YSYEKL. Unmatched junction bases numbered 6, after V lost 4 bases and J lost 1 base. The CDR3 region is CASSPRQGAGNTEAFF. CDR3 nucleotides: TGCGCCAGCAGCCCTAGACAGGGGGCCGGGAACACTGAAGCTTTCTTT.

The chain is built from TRBV5-1 and TRBJ2-4, with a possible D match to TRBD1 (5 bases). Between the trimmed V and J ends, which lost 3 bases and 5 bases, there was a span of 18 bases. The CDR3 runs 16 residues. Germline CDR1 is SGHRS and CDR2 is YFSETQ. The CDR3 DNA reads TGCGCCAGCAGCTCCGCCCAGGGTGCCCGTGAAAACATTCAGTACTTC. It is translated as CASSSAQGARENIQYF.

This sequence joins TRBV28 and TRBJ2-3, with D possibly matching TRBD1 (6 bases). CDR3 length: 15 residues. Germline V gives CDR1 MDHEN, CDR2 SYDVKM. Trimming removed 10 bases at V and 0 bases at J, with 17 bases between. CDR3 loop: CATEGDYTSTDTQYF. The CDR3 DNA follows: TGTGCCACCGAGGGGGATTACACTAGCACAGATACGCAGTATTTT.

This clone was observed a handful of times. The chain couples TRBV7-9 to TRBJ1-3; 8 nucleotides align to TRBD1. Germline assignment: CDR1 SEHNR and CDR2 FQNEAQ (reference sequence). CDR3 length: 17 residues. The ends lost 2 bases at V and 0 bases at J; junction bases unmatched: 6. The CDR3 coding sequence is TGTGCCAGCAGCTTAACAGGACAGGGCATCTCTGGAAACACCATATATTTT. This codes for CASSLTGQGISGNTIYF.

The chain employs TRBV28 and TRBJ1-5, with unresolved D. The germline V gene has CDR1 MDHEN and CDR2 SYDVKM. Trimming shortened V by 1 base and J by 2 bases, and 15 bases separated the two germline ends. The CDR3 is 17 residues long. The CDR3 sequence: CASSLSFLTEGNQPQHF. The CDR3 DNA is TGTGCCAGCAGTTTATCTTTCCTCACGGAGGGCAATCAGCCCCAGCATTTT.

This sequence joins TRBV5-1 and TRBJ1-2; D might be TRBD1 (6 bases). Germline values: CDR1 SGHRS, CDR2 YFSETQ. The CDR3 consists of 16 residues. The V end was cut by 0 bases, the J end by 8 bases, with 20 bases between. CDR3 DNA sequence: TGCGCCAGCAGCTTGGCCCCGGGACAAGGAAGAGGCGGCTACACCTTC. Translating it yields CASSLAPGQGRGGYTF.

The V gene is TRBV7-8, the J gene TRBJ1-5; TRBD1 is a possible D gene (5 bases). V was pared by 5 bases and J by 6 bases, with 11 bases between. From germline, CDR1 is SGHVS and CDR2 FQNEAQ. The CDR3 length is 13 residues. The CDR3 loop is CASSLTELQPQHF. CDR3 sequence (DNA): TGTGCCAGCAGCCTGACAGAACTTCAGCCCCAGCATTTT.

Concerning this clone itself: One junction end does not reproduce the germline sequence, and a read error may be involved. The sample contains more than one DNA sequence encoding this CDR3. This sequence joins TRBV9 and TRBJ1-1, with D unresolved. The CDR3 sequence is 13 residues long. CDR1 SGDLS and CDR2 YYNGEE come from the germline V gene. In nucleotides, the CDR3 is TGTGCCAGCAGCGTAGCTCTGAACACCGAAGCTTTCTTT. The encoded protein is CASSVALNTEAFF.

This clone showed up just once. The chain employs TRBV28 and TRBJ1-5; D might be TRBD1 (6 bases). CDR3 length equals 15 residues. Between the trimmed V and J ends, which lost 6 bases and 1 base, there was a span of 13 bases. Germline V gene lookup returns CDR1 MDHEN and CDR2 SYDVKM. In DNA form, the CDR3 reads TGTGCCAGCAGACAAGGGACACCGAGCAATCAGCCCCAGCATTTT. This codes for CASRQGTPSNQPQHF.